This is a list of T cell receptor beta chains from one sample in a study of CD8 T cells in ankylosing spondylitis. Via MiXCR, TCRdb re-called the 5' RACE reads, giving one row per CDR3 protein. The sample consists of about 360,000 distinct CDR3 sequences, around 20% of them appearing once. Source material: blood, either unsorted or a sorted T cell fraction (not recorded which). Source of these receptors: a male donor with ankylosing spondylitis or in good health (not recorded which). CDR3s include the opening cysteine and the closing phenylalanine or tryptophan. A D gene is named only where the DNA matches it firmly. Clone size is shown for a subset of rows, as once, few, many or a class of expanded clone.

TRBV7-2	.	TRBJ2-7	.	CASSPTGTSEQYF	TGTGCCAGCAGCCCCACCGGGACATCCGAGCAGTACTTC
TRBV30	TRBD1	TRBJ2-2	.	CAWSVGQGRFSGELFF	TGTGCCTGGAGTGTAGGACAGGGCCGGTTTTCCGGGGAGCTGTTTTTT
TRBV4-1	TRBD2	TRBJ2-5	few	CASSQEIAGGQETQYF	TGCGCCAGCAGCCAAGAGATAGCGGGGGGCCAAGAGACCCAGTACTTC
TRBV7-2	TRBD1	TRBJ2-5	.	CASSLEGQTPQETQYF	TGTGCCAGCAGCTTAGAGGGACAGACCCCCCAAGAGACCCAGTACTTC
TRBV27	.	TRBJ2-7	.	CASSPTGYSYEQYF	TGTGCCAGCAGTCCAACAGGGTACTCCTACGAGCAGTACTTC
TRBV7-9	.	TRBJ1-5	few	CASSSIGGDQPQHF	TGTGCCAGCAGCTCAATAGGGGGAGATCAGCCCCAGCATTTT
TRBV29-1	TRBD1	TRBJ2-7	.	CSVRGEQDRGPYEQYF	TGCAGCGTTAGGGGGGAACAGGACAGGGGTCCCTACGAGCAGTACTTC
TRBV4-1	TRBD2	TRBJ2-1	.	CASSQAGETSGYNEQFF	TGCGCCAGCAGCCAAGCCGGGGAGACTAGCGGCTACAATGAGCAGTTCTTC
TRBV2	TRBD2	TRBJ2-3	.	CASSDRLAGDTQYF	TGTGCCAGCAGTGACAGACTAGCGGGGGATACGCAGTATTTT
TRBV27	.	TRBJ2-5	.	CASSFDLNSETQYF	TGTGCCAGCAGTTTTGACCTCAACTCGGAGACCCAGTACTTC
TRBV6-5	.	TRBJ2-3	.	CASSYSRQSTDTQYF	TGTGCCAGCAGTTACTCACGACAGAGCACAGATACGCAGTATTTT
TRBV5-5	.	TRBJ2-4	.	CASSRPDNEGTF	TGTGCCAGCAGCCGACCGGACAACGAGGGGACCTTC
TRBV12-3/TRBV12-4	.	TRBJ2-7	.	CASSFGGAQYF	TGTGCCAGCAGTTTTGGAGGGGCGCAGTACTTC
TRBV28	.	TRBJ2-5	.	CASSSLYSMETQYF	TGTGCCAGCAGTTCCCTGTACAGTATGGAGACCCAGTACTTC
TRBV7-9	.	TRBJ2-1	.	CASSLVGGASYNEQFF	TGTGCCAGCAGCTTAGTGGGGGGCGCATCCTACAATGAGCAGTTCTTC
TRBV6-2/TRBV6-3	.	TRBJ2-1	many	CASSYSEPYNEQFF	TGTGCCAGCAGTTACTCCGAGCCTTACAATGAGCAGTTCTTC
TRBV20-1	TRBD2	TRBJ2-1	few	CSASPQRGSYNEQFF	TGCAGTGCTTCCCCGCAGCGGGGATCCTACAATGAGCAGTTCTTC
TRBV11-2	.	TRBJ2-7	.	CASSSQGIPTYEQYF	TGTGCCAGCAGCTCGCAGGGTATTCCGACCTACGAGCAGTACTTC
TRBV29-1	TRBD1	TRBJ1-2	few	CSVVGRGPHGYTF	TGCAGCGTTGTGGGCAGGGGGCCCCATGGCTACACCTTC
TRBV4-1	TRBD1	TRBJ1-6	few	CASSPRGLMDSPLHF	TGCGCCAGCAGCCCCAGGGGGCTTATGGATTCACCCCTCCACTTT
TRBV5-1	TRBD2	TRBJ2-3	once	CASSLELAGDADTQYF	TGCGCCAGCAGCTTGGAGTTGGCGGGGGACGCAGATACGCAGTATTTT
TRBV4-2	.	TRBJ2-1	.	CASSQAWSSYNEQFF	TGTGCCAGCAGCCAAGCCTGGAGCTCCTACAATGAGCAGTTCTTC
TRBV6-2/TRBV6-3	TRBD1	TRBJ2-1	few	CASSYSATGPYNEQFF	TGTGCCAGCAGTTACTCCGCGACAGGGCCCTACAATGAGCAGTTCTTC
TRBV15	TRBD2	TRBJ2-7	few	CATSRPTGGEQYF	TGTGCCACCAGCAGGCCTACGGGAGGCGAGCAGTACTTC
TRBV4-1	.	TRBJ2-2	.	CASSPPGGAGELFF	TGCGCCAGCAGCCCCCCGGGTGGCGCCGGGGAGCTGTTTTTT
TRBV5-6	TRBD2	TRBJ2-1	once	CASSFPAAGGSPGYEQFF	TGTGCCAGCAGCTTTCCGGCAGCGGGGGGATCGCCTGGGTATGAGCAGTTCTTC
TRBV2	TRBD1	TRBJ2-1	few	CASSSTGGGHNEQFF	TGTGCCAGCAGTTCGACAGGGGGGGGTCACAATGAGCAGTTCTTC
TRBV11-2	.	TRBJ2-5	.	CASSLPRGAIETQYF	TGTGCCAGCAGCTTGCCTCGGGGGGCCATAGAGACCCAGTACTTC
TRBV10-3	TRBD2	TRBJ2-1	.	CAISASGDSYNEQFF	TGTGCCATCAGTGCTAGCGGGGACTCCTACAATGAGCAGTTCTTC
TRBV12-3/TRBV12-4	.	TRBJ2-7	many	CASSTGPYEQYF	TGTGCCAGCTCCACAGGTCCCTACGAGCAGTACTTC
TRBV4-2	.	TRBJ2-1	many	CASSRPDNEQFF	TGTGCCAGCAGCCGTCCAGACAATGAGCAGTTCTTC
TRBV6-6	.	TRBJ2-7	.	CASSRAGNYEQYF	TGTGCCAGCAGCCGGGCAGGAAACTACGAGCAGTACTTC
TRBV28	.	TRBJ2-7	few	CASRGGRGQSYEQYF	TGTGCCAGCAGGGGGGGGAGGGGACAGAGCTACGAGCAGTACTTC
TRBV28	TRBD1	TRBJ2-5	.	CASSFITGGAETQYF	TGTGCCAGCAGTTTCATCACAGGGGGCGCGGAGACCCAGTACTTC
TRBV4-1	.	TRBJ2-4	few	CASSPTEYAMSGALAKNIQYF	TGCGCCAGCAGCCCCACTGAGTATGCGATGTCGGGGGCCCTAGCCAAAAACATTCAGTACTTC
TRBV4-2	.	TRBJ2-5	.	CASSQDLGSKETQYF	TGTGCCAGCAGCCAAGATTTAGGCAGTAAAGAGACCCAGTACTTC
TRBV3-1	.	TRBJ2-3	.	CASSQTGTDTQYF	TGTGCCAGCAGCCAAACAGGCACAGATACGCAGTATTTT
TRBV12-3/TRBV12-4	.	TRBJ2-7	.	CASSFGGGVEQYF	TGTGCCAGCAGTTTTGGGGGCGGGGTCGAGCAGTACTTC
TRBV11-2	.	TRBJ2-3	few	CASSLGPGPPDTQYF	TGTGCCAGCAGCTTAGGTCCAGGCCCCCCAGATACGCAGTATTTT
TRBV12-3/TRBV12-4	.	TRBJ2-3	.	CASSFSLTDTQYF	TGTGCCAGCAGTTTCTCACTCACAGATACGCAGTATTTT
TRBV7-9	.	TRBJ1-5	.	CASSRGPGTQPQHF	TGTGCCAGCAGCCGGGGGCCAGGGACCCAGCCCCAGCATTTT
TRBV12-3/TRBV12-4	.	TRBJ2-7	.	CASRARHRYEQYF	TGTGCCAGCAGGGCCCGCCATCGATACGAGCAGTACTTC